This is a list of T cell receptor beta chains from one sample in a study of regulatory T cells. Measured with immunoSEQ multiplex PCR; TCRdb has only the in-frame clones, and not every one. Of roughly 15,000 clones listed, approximately 80% are singletons. Material: conventional CD4+ T cells sorted from blood. The receptors were gathered from a person aged 25 to 40 with CD3G deficiency. The CDR3 runs from the conserved cysteine through the conserved F or W. The D gene is left open where the match is weak. A row's size may be missing; if present it is once, few, many or a size class.

-,-,TRBJ1-6,TRBV28,TGTGCCAGCAGTCGTTCTGGGGGAGAATATAATTCACCCCTCCACTTT,CASSRSGGEYNSPLHF
-,few,TRBJ1-2,TRBV7-8,TGTGCCAGCAGCCCCGGGCTTTTTAACTATGGCTACACCTTC,CASSPGLFNYGYTF
-,-,TRBJ2-1,TRBV7-9,TGTGCCAGCAGCTTAGGTCCATTTTGGAATGAGCAGTTCTTC,CASSLGPFWNEQFF
-,-,TRBJ1-1,TRBV6-1,TGTGCCAGCAGTGAGGGACCCCAAACGGGGTGGCACAGGACTGAAGCTTTCTTT,CASSEGPQTGWHRTEAFF
TRBD1,few,TRBJ1-1,TRBV28,TGTGCCAGCAGTTTAGGGGACAGGGAGAACACTGAAGCTTTCTTT,CASSLGDRENTEAFF
-,-,TRBJ2-7,TRBV7-8,TGTGCCAGCAGCTTCACAGATTCGGCCTCCTACGAGCAGTACTTC,CASSFTDSASYEQYF
-,-,TRBJ1-2,TRBV28,TGTGCCAGCAGTTTATACGGTCCCTATGGCTACACCTTC,CASSLYGPYGYTF
-,-,TRBJ2-5,TRBV19,TGTGCCAGTGGGCAGGGGCGGACCCAGTACTTC,CASGQGRTQYF
-,-,TRBJ1-2,TRBV27,TGTGCCAGCAGTACCCGCTTAGGGAGGGATGGCTACACCTTC,CASSTRLGRDGYTF
-,-,TRBJ1-1,TRBV6-5,TGTGCCAGCAGCCTCAGGGTGGCCACTGAAGCTTTCTTT,CASSLRVATEAFF
TRBD1,-,TRBJ2-6,TRBV6-1,TGTGCCAGCAGAAATACAGGGGCTGGGGCCAACGTCCTGACTTTC,CASRNTGAGANVLTF
-,once,TRBJ1-1,TRBV6-1,TGTGCCAGCAGTGGGGGCAAGCTCCGCACTGAAGCTTTCTTT,CASSGGKLRTEAFF
-,-,TRBJ2-3,TRBV7-8,TGTGCCAGCAGCTTAGCGGGGCAGCACCATACGCAGTATTTT,CASSLAGQHHTQYF
-,-,TRBJ1-1,TRBV6-1,TGTGCCAGCAGTCTTACAGCGAACACTGAAGCTTTCTTT,CASSLTANTEAFF
-,-,TRBJ1-3,TRBV28,TGTGCCAGCAGTTCGGCAGGGCGTGGGCCCACTGGAAACACCATATATTTT,CASSSAGRGPTGNTIYF
-,-,TRBJ2-3,TRBV2,TGTGCCAGCAGTGAAGGAGAAAACGGCACAGATACGCAGTATTTT,CASSEGENGTDTQYF
-,-,TRBJ1-1,TRBV6-1,TGTGCCAGCAGTGCAGGGAAGGACACTGAAGCTTTCTTT,CASSAGKDTEAFF
-,-,TRBJ1-4,TRBV6-1,TGTGCCAGTAAGATGGGGACTGTAGATGAAAAACTGTTTTTT,CASKMGTVDEKLFF
-,-,TRBJ1-1,TRBV28,TGTGCCAGCAGTTTTCCCAGTCGAACTAACACTGAAGCTTTCTTT,CASSFPSRTNTEAFF
-,-,TRBJ2-3,TRBV6-5,TGTGCCAGCAGTTACCGGGACGGGATCACAGATACGCAGTATTTT,CASSYRDGITDTQYF
TRBD1,-,TRBJ1-2,TRBV19,TGTGCCAGTAGTCCGACAGGGAGGAACTATGGCTACACCTTC,CASSPTGRNYGYTF
-,once,TRBJ2-1,TRBV7-9,TGTGCCAGCAGCTGGAGTCGGGGCGGGATGGCCCCTAGGGAGCAGTTCTTC,CASSWSRGGMAPREQFF
-,-,TRBJ2-2,TRBV19,TGTGCCAGTAGAAGGACGAGGGGTGCCGGGGAGCTGTTTTTT,CASRRTRGAGELFF
-,-,TRBJ1-5,TRBV19,TGTGCCAGTAGTATAACGGCTAATCAGCCCCAGCATTTT,CASSITANQPQHF
TRBD1,-,TRBJ2-6,TRBV18,TGTGCCAGCTCACCCCGGGACAGGGGCTTTGGTGGGGCCAACGTCCTGACTTTC,CASSPRDRGFGGANVLTF
TRBD1,-,TRBJ2-1,TRBV10-3,TGTGCCATCAGTCCAGGGGACAGGGTCTTTGAGCAGTTCTTC,CAISPGDRVFEQFF
TRBD1,-,TRBJ2-5,TRBV6-1,TGTGCCAGCAGTGGCGGGACAGGGGGCCAAGAGACCCAGTACTTC,CASSGGTGGQETQYF
-,-,TRBJ1-4,TRBV19,TGTGCCAGTAGTGCCCAGAAGAGTGAAAAACTGTTTTTT,CASSAQKSEKLFF
-,-,TRBJ2-3,TRBV10-3,TGTGCCATCAGTGAGAGGGGGTCAGGCGGAGATACGCAGTATTTT,CAISERGSGGDTQYF
TRBD1,-,TRBJ1-2,TRBV5-8,TGTGCCAGCAGCTTAGATGGACAGGCCAGCGGCTACACCTTC,CASSLDGQASGYTF
-,-,TRBJ2-5,TRBV28,TGTGCCAGCAGCGGAGGGGGCGCGGGACAAGAGACCCAGTACTTC,CASSGGGAGQETQYF
TRBD1,-,TRBJ1-1,TRBV6-1,TGTGCCAGCAGCCCACAGGGGGCCTCCGAAGCTTTCTTT,CASSPQGASEAFF
-,-,TRBJ2-6,TRBV5-1,TGCGCCAGCAGCTTGGGGAGGATGGCCTCTGGGGCCAACGTCCTGACTTTC,CASSLGRMASGANVLTF
TRBD2,few,TRBJ2-1,TRBV28,TGTGCCAGCAGTACGACTAGCGGGGCAAGCTCCTACAATGAGCAGTTCTTC,CASSTTSGASSYNEQFF
-,-,TRBJ1-2,TRBV6-1,TGTGCCAGCAGAATCGACAGATACAAAGGCTACACCTTC,CASRIDRYKGYTF
-,-,TRBJ2-7,TRBV7-9,TGTGCCAGCAGCTGGGGGAACCACGGCGAGCAGTACTTC,CASSWGNHGEQYF
TRBD1,-,TRBJ1-2,TRBV7-2,TGTGCCAGCAGCTTACTGGGACAGGGCCCCAGGGGCTACACCTTC,CASSLLGQGPRGYTF
-,-,TRBJ1-6,TRBV28,TGTGCCAGCAGTTTAGCCGGGATCGGATCACCCCTCCACTTT,CASSLAGIGSPLHF
-,-,TRBJ2-7,TRBV6-1,TGTGCCAGCAGTCCGACGGATACCTACGAGCAGTACTTC,CASSPTDTYEQYF
-,-,TRBJ1-1,TRBV10-2,TGCGCCAGCAGCCGGAAAGAAGGGAAAGCTTTCTTT,CASSRKEGKAFF
TRBD1,-,TRBJ2-2,TRBV30,TGTGCCTGGGGCAAGGGCAGGGGGCAGACCGGGGAGCTGTTTTTT,CAWGKGRGQTGELFF
-,-,TRBJ1-5,TRBV28,TGTGCCAGCAGTTTGAGGGGTGGGCATCAGCCCCAGCATTTT,CASSLRGGHQPQHF
-,-,TRBJ2-2,TRBV10-2,TGCGCCAGCAGAGAGGGGGGGGCCGTCACCGGGGAGCTGTTTTTT,CASREGGAVTGELFF
-,-,TRBJ1-1,TRBV7-9,TGTGCCAGCAGCTTAAGTGGCGGATTCTCTGGGGCTTTCTTT,CASSLSGGFSGAFF
-,-,TRBJ1-2,TRBV19,TGTGCCAGTAGTATGGGCGGTGGAACTTCAAACTATGGCTACACCTTC,CASSMGGGTSNYGYTF